This TCR beta chain was found in a study of beta chain features in type 1 diabetes (dated by TCRdb to between 2018 and 2020). Study-level background: Patients and healthy donors did not differ in mean age, gender distribution, total cell number or subset yield. A total of 90 million to 140 million sorted cells were examined across all samples, and RNA yield correlated strongly with the number of cells per subset. The study compared the TCRB repertoires of sorted circulating CD4+ T cell subsets in recently diagnosed type 1 diabetes patients with those in matched healthy donors. Naive and central memory subsets were obtained from all 30 or so donors, but regulatory and stem cell-like memory subsets were isolated from only 8 patients and roughly eight healthy donors. Summary of the overall study and its limitations: Naive, central memory and regulatory TCRB repertoires appeared more similar among patients than among healthy donors. Because the HLA sub-analyses included only small numbers of individuals, any influence of HLA type on TCRB rearrangement was left unresolved. Sequencing cDNA rather than genomic DNA could over-represent highly expressing activated cells, although activation and CD3 levels did not differ between groups. At VDJ recombination sites, type 1 diabetes patients had fewer insertions and more deleted nucleotides, which implies abnormalities in thymic rearrangement. In all four CD4+ subsets, TCRB CDR3 length was moderately but significantly shorter in type 1 diabetes patients. Shorter templates might have been favored by PCR, but patient and control samples were amplified and corrected together, so both groups would have been affected equally by any skew.

V was cut back by 5 bases and J by 1 base, leaving a gap of 15 bases between them. Taken from cysteine to phenylalanine, the CDR3 has 14 residues. Of all the DNA, just the CDR3 is kept, 42 bases in frame from base 1. CDR1 is given as GTSNPN and CDR2 as SVGIG, both from the germline V gene (reference sequence). A single peripheral blood draw of about 116 mL on average was collected from each donor into heparinised tubes. A BD FACSAria II and a panel including CD45RO, CCR7, CD25, CD127, CD95 and CD27 were used to sort naive, central memory, regulatory and stem cell-like memory CD4+ T cells. All sorted populations exceeded 95% purity. PBMCs were isolated immediately by Lymphoprep density gradient centrifugation and stained directly without culture. Samples were stained and sorted in pairs, with one healthy donor and one patient per experiment, so that batch effects were minimized. The High Capacity cDNA Reverse Transcription Kit was used to reverse transcribe all of the isolated RNA, meaning that expressed TCRB transcripts were what got sequenced. Deep immunoSEQ sequencing was applied to naive, central memory and regulatory T cell samples, giving an average of around 3.4 million total reads per sample. Sorted cells were lysed in RLT buffer and RNA was extracted with DNase-treated RNeasy Micro or Mini kits, depending on cell number. Each cell subset was processed on its own to prevent cross-contamination, while patient and healthy donor samples were processed together. The immunoSEQ multiplex PCR was used to amplify TCRB sequences from cDNA, yielding 87-bp fragments that span the CDR3 region. Sequencing of the amplicons was done on the Illumina HiSeq platform. Under the source paper's analysis protocol: PCR bias was corrected computationally using synthetic template baselines, and reads within Hamming distance 2 were collapsed, with unmergeable singletons discarded. Reads were aligned against IMGT so that V, D and J genes, CDR3 length and insertions or deletions at six rearrangement sites could be assigned. Within each subset, clonotype counts were normalized to sorted cell number, and only after that were true diversity and Gini coefficients computed with the tcR R package. Repertoire sharing was quantified using the overlap coefficient calculated on TCRB nucleotide sequences. Out-of-frame TCRB sequences from naive cells were analyzed as a proxy for the pre-selection repertoire. TCRdb limited this immuneACCESS table to in-frame rearrangements with V and J called. A share of clones is missing; checked studies link under half to unresolved V genes, and the rest is unexplained. Clonal size and the V and J genes are those of that table, whereas D and trimming came from the DNA. This sample holds approximately 260,000 clones; roughly 25% were observed only once. The top ten hold 0.012% of the sample.

On this clone itself: Its specific antigen is unknown. Base quality data are lacking; no much larger clone is found one base away.

The source of this sequence is a woman in her thirties with type 1 diabetes. The chain uses TRBV30 and TRBJ2-7; the D segment could be TRBD2, given 6 matching bases. The sample comprised naive CD4+ T cells from blood. Reading the label with the study, this specimen's cell subset or site is: true naive CD4+ T cells. The CDR3 in this case is CAWGGDGISYEQYF. The DNA reads TGTGCCTGGGGAGGGGACGGAATATCCTACGAGCAGTACTTC.